This T cell receptor (beta chain) was sequenced during a study of blood T cell repertoires in COVID-19. Whole-study context: The United States, Italy and Spain were the sources of the acute and convalescent COVID-19 samples. T cells, B-cell-depleted T cells, or PBMCs supplied cDNA or gDNA.

Trimming at V came to 4 bases and at J to 14 bases, leaving 15 bases not matched to a gene. Germline V lookup: CDR1 SGHVS, CDR2 FNYEAQ. The CDR3 spans 15 residues. Original data processing: Amplification with reference gene primers provided the estimates of nucleated cell counts. Repertoires were generated with immunoSEQ multiplex PCR, while TCRdb's copy carries only in-frame clones and drops some. From that table come the V and J calls and clone size; the DNA was used to work out D and trimming. In the table there are about 46,000 clones, approximately 85% of which are singletons. This receptor was obtained from a man aged 60-69 years with acute or convalescent COVID-19. The rearrangement links TRBV7-6 to TRBJ2-1; TRBD2 matches at 9 bases. Sequencing was performed on peripheral blood. This chain's CDR3 is CASSSGVAGARWEFF. DNA for the CDR3: TGTGCCAGCAGCTCCGGGGTAGCGGGGGCTCGGTGGGAGTTCTTC.